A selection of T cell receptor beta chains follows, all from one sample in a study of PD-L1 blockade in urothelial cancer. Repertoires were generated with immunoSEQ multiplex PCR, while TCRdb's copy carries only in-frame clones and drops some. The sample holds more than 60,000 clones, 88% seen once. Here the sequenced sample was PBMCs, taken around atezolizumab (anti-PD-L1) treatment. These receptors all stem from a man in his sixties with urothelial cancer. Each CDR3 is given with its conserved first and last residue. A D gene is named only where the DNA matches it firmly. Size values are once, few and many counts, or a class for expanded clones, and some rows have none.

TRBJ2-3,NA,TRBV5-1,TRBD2,CASSERGLESTDTQYF,TGCGCCAGCTCTGAAAGGGGACTAGAGAGCACAGATACGCAGTATTTT
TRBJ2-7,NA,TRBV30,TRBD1,CAWSEGQSYEQYF,TGTGCCTGGAGTGAGGGACAGTCCTACGAGCAGTACTTC
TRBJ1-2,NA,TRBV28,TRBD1,CATRSTGPGYTF,TGTGCCACCAGATCGACAGGGCCCGGCTACACCTTC
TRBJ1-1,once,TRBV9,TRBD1,CASSPAGQRMNTEAFF,TGTGCCAGCAGTCCCGCGGGACAGAGGATGAACACTGAAGCTTTCTTT
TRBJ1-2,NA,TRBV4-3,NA,CASSQAEGEYHGYTF,TGCGCCAGCAGCCAGGCTGAGGGGGAATATCATGGCTACACCTTC
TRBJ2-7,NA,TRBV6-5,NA,CASSYSTGVSYEQYF,TGTGCCAGCAGTTACTCCACGGGGGTATCCTACGAGCAGTACTTC
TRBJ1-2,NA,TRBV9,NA,CASSLAGVEGNYGYTF,TGTGCCAGCAGCCTTGCAGGAGTGGAGGGAAACTATGGCTACACCTTC
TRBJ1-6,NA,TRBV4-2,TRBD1,CASSQDTRDRENSPLHF,TGTGCCAGCAGCCAAGATACCAGGGACAGAGAGAATTCACCCCTCCACTTT
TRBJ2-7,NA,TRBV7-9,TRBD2,CASSLALGLADQQYF,TGTGCCAGCAGCTTAGCCCTTGGACTAGCGGACCAGCAGTACTTC
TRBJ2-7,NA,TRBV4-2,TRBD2,CASSQASHSGIPYEQYF,TGTGCCAGCAGCCAAGCCTCGCATAGCGGGATCCCCTACGAGCAGTACTTC
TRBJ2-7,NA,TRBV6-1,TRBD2,CASSETSGGSYEQYF,TGTGCCAGCAGTGAGACTAGCGGGGGTTCCTACGAGCAGTACTTC
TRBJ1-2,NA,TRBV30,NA,CAWSEPYVDGYTF,TGTGCCTGGAGTGAGCCATACGTCGATGGCTACACCTTC
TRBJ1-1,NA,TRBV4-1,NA,CASSTTVNTEAFF,TGCGCCAGCAGCACGACAGTGAACACTGAAGCTTTCTTT
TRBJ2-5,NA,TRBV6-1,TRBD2,CASRAGLAGQETQYF,TGTGCCAGCAGGGCGGGACTAGCGGGCCAAGAGACCCAGTACTTC
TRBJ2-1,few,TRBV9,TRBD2,CASSVGRGDYNEQFF,TGTGCCAGCAGCGTAGGGCGGGGGGACTACAATGAGCAGTTCTTC
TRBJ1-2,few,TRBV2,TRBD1,CAVLQGSLNYGYTF,TGTGCCGTGTTACAGGGGTCCTTGAACTATGGCTACACCTTC
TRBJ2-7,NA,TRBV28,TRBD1,CASSRGGTGGSYEQYF,TGTGCCAGCAGCCGTGGGGGAACAGGGGGCTCCTACGAGCAGTACTTC
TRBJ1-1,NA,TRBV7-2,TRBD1,CASSDQGANTEAFF,TGTGCCAGCAGCGACCAGGGGGCTAACACTGAAGCTTTCTTT
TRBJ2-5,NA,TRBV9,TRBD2,CASSPRLAEVGGETQYF,TGTGCCAGCAGCCCCAGACTAGCGGAGGTGGGAGGGGAGACCCAGTACTTC
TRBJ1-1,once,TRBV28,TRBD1,CASSLDREDTEAFF,TGTGCCAGCAGTTTAGACAGGGAGGATACTGAAGCTTTCTTT
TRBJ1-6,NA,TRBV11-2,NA,CASSFTSGNSPLHF,TGTGCCAGCAGCTTTACCTCGGGAAATTCACCCCTCCACTTT
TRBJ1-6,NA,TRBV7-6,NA,CASSSNGSGRNSPLHF,TGTGCCAGCAGCTCCAACGGTAGCGGCCGCAATTCACCCCTCCACTTT
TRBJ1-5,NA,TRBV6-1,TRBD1,CASNLQGVQPQHF,TGTGCCAGCAATCTACAGGGGGTTCAGCCCCAGCATTTT
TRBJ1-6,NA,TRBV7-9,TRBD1,CASSLGDRSNSPLHF,TGTGCCAGCAGCTTAGGGGACAGAAGTAATTCACCCCTCCACTTT
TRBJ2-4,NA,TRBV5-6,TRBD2,CASSLELAGRTLAKNIQYF,TGTGCCAGCAGCTTGGAACTAGCGGGACGAACGCTAGCCAAAAACATTCAGTACTTC
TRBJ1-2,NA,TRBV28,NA,CASTVRSGIYGYTF,TGTGCCAGCACCGTGCGGTCAGGGATCTATGGCTACACCTTC
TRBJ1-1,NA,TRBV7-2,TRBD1,CASSLRGPAFF,TGTGCCAGCAGCTTGAGGGGGCCAGCTTTCTTT
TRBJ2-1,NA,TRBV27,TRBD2,CASSSYNSGTYNEQFF,TGTGCCAGCAGTTCATATAATAGCGGGACCTACAATGAGCAGTTCTTC
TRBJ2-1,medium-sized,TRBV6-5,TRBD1,CASSYSNRGTHEQFF,TGTGCCAGCAGTTACTCGAACAGGGGAACCCATGAGCAGTTCTTC
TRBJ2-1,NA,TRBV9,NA,CASSAREREYNEQFF,TGTGCCAGCAGCGCCCGGGAACGGGAGTACAATGAGCAGTTCTTC
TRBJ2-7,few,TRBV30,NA,CAWTERGYEQYF,TGTGCCTGGACTGAAAGGGGCTACGAGCAGTACTTC
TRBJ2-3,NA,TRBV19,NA,CASSIDGRGPSTDTQYF,TGTGCCAGTAGTATAGATGGGCGGGGGCCTAGCACAGATACGCAGTATTTT
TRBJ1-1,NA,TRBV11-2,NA,CASSLASSLILEAFF,TGTGCCAGCAGCTTAGCCTCGTCCTTGATACTAGAAGCTTTCTTT
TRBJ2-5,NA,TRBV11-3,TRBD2,CASSPRSAGGQETQYF,TGTGCCAGCAGCCCCCGGTCTGCGGGAGGCCAAGAGACCCAGTACTTC
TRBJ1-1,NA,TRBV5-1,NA,CASSLTRSWNTEAFF,TGCGCCAGCAGCTTAACAAGGAGTTGGAACACTGAAGCTTTCTTT
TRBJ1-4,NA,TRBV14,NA,CASSQGSGGDQKLFF,TGTGCCAGCAGCCAAGGCAGCGGCGGGGACCAAAAACTGTTTTTT
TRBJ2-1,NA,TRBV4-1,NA,CASSQDKQGIRTGSYNEQFF,TGCGCCAGCAGCCAGGATAAACAGGGAATTAGAACGGGGTCCTACAATGAGCAGTTCTTC
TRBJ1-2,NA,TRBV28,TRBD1,CASRPGQGRGGYTF,TGTGCCAGCAGGCCCGGACAGGGCCGCGGTGGCTACACCTTC
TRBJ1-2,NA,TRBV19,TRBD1,CATRGQGAISYGYTF,TGTGCCACTCGGGGACAGGGGGCAATTTCCTATGGCTACACCTTC
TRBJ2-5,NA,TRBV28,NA,CASYTIQETQYF,TGTGCCAGTTACACTATCCAAGAGACCCAGTACTTC
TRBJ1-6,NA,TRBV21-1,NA,CASSEGRRPPLHF,TGTGCCAGCAGCGAGGGCCGACGGCCACCCCTCCACTTT
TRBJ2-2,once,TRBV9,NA,CASRAGGTGELFF,TGTGCCAGCAGGGCCGGGGGCACCGGGGAGCTGTTTTTT
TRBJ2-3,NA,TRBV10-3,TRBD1,CAGQDRVNSDTQYF,TGTGCCGGGCAGGACAGGGTTAATTCCGATACGCAGTATTTT
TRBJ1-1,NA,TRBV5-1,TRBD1,CASSQGQAQMNTEAFF,TGCGCCAGCAGCCAAGGACAGGCTCAGATGAACACTGAAGCTTTCTTT
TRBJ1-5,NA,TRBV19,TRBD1,CASSIGPGGGQPQHF,TGTGCCAGTAGTATCGGCCCAGGGGGCGGTCAGCCCCAGCATTTT
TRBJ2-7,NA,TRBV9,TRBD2,CASSPVVAGSYEQYF,TGTGCCAGCAGCCCGGTAGTAGCGGGGTCCTACGAGCAGTACTTC
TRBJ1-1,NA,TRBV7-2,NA,CASSLGQSTEAFF,TGTGCCAGCAGCCTTGGACAGAGCACTGAAGCTTTCTTT
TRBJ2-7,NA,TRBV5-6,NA,CASSLSGGREQYF,TGTGCCAGCAGCCTCTCGGGTGGTCGCGAGCAGTACTTC
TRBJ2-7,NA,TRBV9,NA,CASSAGPGAYEQYF,TGTGCCAGCAGCGCAGGCCCAGGGGCCTACGAGCAGTACTTC
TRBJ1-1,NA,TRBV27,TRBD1,CASSLDRGRTEAFF,TGTGCCAGCAGTTTAGACAGGGGTCGGACTGAAGCTTTCTTT
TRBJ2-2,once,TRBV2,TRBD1,CASSPGQGLNTGELFF,TGTGCCAGCAGCCCCGGACAGGGACTCAACACCGGGGAGCTGTTTTTT
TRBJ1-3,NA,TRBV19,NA,CASSMKAAAVDTIYF,TGTGCCAGTAGTATGAAGGCGGCAGCCGTTGACACCATATATTTT
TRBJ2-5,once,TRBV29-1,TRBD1,CSVNPGTGGDETQYF,TGCAGCGTTAACCCCGGGACAGGGGGCGACGAGACCCAGTACTTC
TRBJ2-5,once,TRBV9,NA,CASSVLGTPEEPQYF,TGTGCCAGCAGCGTACTGGGCACCCCTGAAGAGCCCCAGTACTTC
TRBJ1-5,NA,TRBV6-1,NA,CASSEDRQDQPQHF,TGTGCCAGCAGCGAAGACAGGCAGGATCAGCCCCAGCATTTT
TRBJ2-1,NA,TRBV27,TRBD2,CASSILAGIREQFF,TGTGCCAGCAGTATACTAGCGGGAATTCGTGAGCAGTTCTTC